This section outlines one T cell receptor beta chain sequence together with its context. These data originate in a study of blood T cell repertoires in COVID-19. Study-level background: In each case, the material was cDNA or gDNA derived from T cells, B-cell-depleted T cells, or PBMCs.

This study enrolled people aged 18 to 89 from around 25 US geographic areas. Participant-given clinical history determined each cohort assignment. Recovered status in Cohort 3 required two negative PCRs, clearance, or symptom resolution. TCRdb's table, derived via immunoSEQ multiplex PCR, lists solely in-frame clones and lacks some. This sample has 490,000 or so clones, with 85% to 90% found just once. Germline V gene sequence: CDR1 DFQATT, CDR2 SNEGSKA (reference sequence). With V trimmed by 3 bases and J by 2 bases, 4 bases remained unmatched. The CDR3 is made up of 14 amino acids. This chain joins TRBV20-1 and TRBJ2-7; TRBD1 aligns across 10 bases. This sequence was found in a woman aged 40-49 years who had recovered from COVID-19. Source material: PBMCs or T cells enriched from blood (not recorded which). The CDR3 reads CSASWGQGTYEQYF. CDR3 DNA sequence: TGCAGTGCTAGTTGGGGACAGGGGACCTACGAGCAGTACTTC.